Listed here are 19 T cell receptor beta chains from one sample, sequenced in a study of T-cell reconstitution after alpha-beta-depleted transplantation in children. The authors prepared the TCRbeta library with unique molecular identifiers. TCRdb itself ran the PCR reads through MiXCR, one entry per CDR3 protein. Altogether hundreds of thousands of distinct CDR3 sequences are present, about 11% being singletons, with the ten largest covering 2% to 3%. The source was PBMCs from the stem cell graft donor, collected from the stem cell graft. These TCRs come from a human donor who donated a stem cell graft to a child with acute lymphoblastic leukemia.

This clonotype was counted many times. V and J are TRBV20-1 and TRBJ2-4; tentative D call: TRBD1 (6 bases). Germline V gene data show CDR1 as DFQATT and CDR2 as SNEGSKA (reference sequence). The V end was cut by 3 bases, the J end by 6 bases, with 18 bases between. The CDR3 is 15 amino acids. This chain's CDR3 is CSASGGRSTVNIQYF. DNA for the CDR3: TGCAGTGCTAGTGGGGGCCGGTCTACGGTAAACATTCAGTACTTC.

Ten or more counts support this clonotype. The chain combines TRBV5-5 with TRBJ2-1; 13 nucleotides match TRBD2. The germline V gene encodes CDR1 SGHKS and CDR2 YYEKEE (reference sequence). V lost 4 bases, J lost 8 bases, and 6 bases stayed unmatched. The CDR3 length is 15 residues. The CDR3, as DNA: TGTGCCAGCAGCGCCTCGGGACTAGCGGGGCATGAGCAGTTCTTC. This translates into CASSASGLAGHEQFF.

This clonotype was observed many times. The chain recombines TRBV6-2 or TRBV6-3 with TRBJ2-2; D is unresolved. The CDR3 is 15 residues long. V was clipped by 1 base and J by 3 bases, with 9 bases between them. Germline values: CDR1 MNHEY, CDR2 SVGEGT. This CDR3 reads CASSYYGPYTGELFF. CDR3 DNA: TGTGCCAGCAGTTACTACGGCCCATACACCGGGGAGCTGTTTTTT.

This clonotype came up a few times. V gene TRBV7-9 combines with J gene TRBJ1-2; the match to TRBD1 covers 8 bases. This CDR3 has 14 residues. From germline, CDR1 is SEHNR and CDR2 FQNEAQ (reference sequence). The V segment lost 5 bases and the J segment 3 bases; nucleotides outside the gene matches: 5. The CDR3 DNA sequence: TGTGCCAGCAGCCAGGGGACAGGAGACTATGGCTACACCTTC. It yields the protein CASSQGTGDYGYTF.

The genes are TRBV19 and TRBJ1-1; tentatively, D is TRBD1 (5 bases). CDR3 length: 13 amino acids. V was shortened by 7 bases and J by 5 bases, with 14 bases between the two germline ends. Looked up from germline, CDR1 is LNHDA and CDR2 is SQIVND (reference sequence). This CDR3 reads CASTWTGLTEAFF. Written as DNA, the CDR3 is TGTGCCAGTACCTGGACGGGGCTTACTGAAGCTTTCTTT. Full variable domain (remainder filled in from reference TRBV19 and TRBJ1-1): DGGITQSPKYLFRKEGQNVTLSCEQNLNHDAMYWYRQDPGQGLRLIYYSQIVNDFQKGDIAEGYSVSREKKESFPLTVTSAQKNPTAFYLCASTWTGLTEAFFGQGTRLTVV.

This clonotype was detected only a few times. V gene TRBV28 combines with J gene TRBJ2-5; TRBD1 might be the D (5 bases). This CDR3 region has 12 residues. CDR1 and CDR2 from the germline V gene are MDHEN and SYDVKM. V was trimmed by 4 bases and J by 7 bases, leaving 10 bases between them. The chain's CDR3 is CASSSKRGTQYF. Written as DNA, the CDR3 is TGTGCCAGCAGTTCCAAAAGGGGGACCCAGTACTTC.

This clonotype was observed many times. The V call is TRBV11-2, the J call TRBJ2-1, with a weak D call TRBD2 (6 bases). CDR1 is SGHAT and CDR2 is FQNNGV in the germline V gene. There are 14 residues in the CDR3. V was shortened by 5 bases and J by 6 bases, with 14 bases between the two germline ends. The CDR3 here is CASSLAGSRNEQFF. The CDR3 DNA follows: TGTGCCAGCAGCCTCGCCGGGAGCCGCAATGAGCAGTTCTTC.

Ten or more counts support this clonotype. The rearrangement joins TRBV5-5 to TRBJ2-1; D ambiguous. Germline V gene sequence: CDR1 SGHKS, CDR2 YYEKEE (reference sequence). V was shortened by 4 bases and J by 7 bases, with 12 bases between the two germline ends. This CDR3 spans 13 amino acids. CDR3 in amino acids: CASSIPFGNEQFF. In DNA, the CDR3 is TGTGCCAGCAGCATCCCATTTGGGAATGAGCAGTTCTTC.

This clonotype was counted at least ten times. The chain couples TRBV28 to TRBJ2-3; no firm D call. The V end lost 7 bases, the J end lost 1 base, and 9 bases lay between the germline ends. The CDR3 extends over 13 amino acids. Germline CDR1 MDHEN, CDR2 SYDVKM. DNA of the CDR3: TGTGCCAGCACCATCCGACGCACAGATACGCAGTATTTT. Protein product: CASTIRRTDTQYF.

A single count supports this clonotype. A read error may explain this, as a much larger clone is one base away. The rearrangement uses TRBV29-1 and TRBJ2-7; D remains unclear. Germline V lookup: CDR1 SQVTM, CDR2 ANQGSEA. The V end was cut by 8 bases, the J end by 0 bases, with 8 bases between. The length of the CDR3 is 11 residues. The DNA for the CDR3 is TGCAGCCCCGAGACCTCCTACGAGCAGTACTTC. The encoded protein is CSPETSYEQYF.

This clonotype has at least ten counts. The gene calls are TRBV10-3 and TRBJ2-1, with 9 bases matching TRBD1. In germline, CDR1 is ENHRY, CDR2 SYGVKD. The CDR3 totals 14 residues. V lost 11 bases, J lost 6 bases, and 11 bases stayed unmatched. The CDR3 sequence: CAFSPDRGSNEQFF. CDR3 in DNA: TGTGCCTTTTCCCCGGACAGGGGATCCAATGAGCAGTTCTTC.

This clonotype was observed many times. The chain combines TRBV12-3 or TRBV12-4 with TRBJ2-6; D unresolved. V dropped 3 bases and J dropped 2 bases, with 2 bases sitting between them. The CDR3 extends over 13 amino acids. This CDR3 is CASSFTGANVLTF. The DNA of the CDR3 is TGTGCCAGCAGTTTTACTGGGGCCAACGTCCTGACTTTC.

This clonotype came up many times. The chain is built from TRBV4-2 and TRBJ1-4; D perhaps matches TRBD1 (6 bases). V lost 2 bases and J lost 2, with 9 bases in between. Per germline, CDR1 LGHNA and CDR2 YNFKEQ. The CDR3 is made up of 15 amino acids. The DNA for the CDR3 is TGTGCCAGCAGCCAAACAGGGTTTACTAATGAAAAACTGTTTTTT. Protein: CASSQTGFTNEKLFF.

The V gene is TRBV20-1, the J gene TRBJ1-5; D not certain. The germline gives CDR1 DFQATT, CDR2 SNEGSKA (reference sequence). The ends were cut back, 6 bases at V and 3 bases at J, with 15 bases in the middle. CDR3 size: 14 residues. The CDR3 loop is CSASRQASNQPQHF. As DNA, the CDR3 is TGCAGTGCCAGTAGGCAGGCATCCAATCAGCCCCAGCATTTT.

In this sample, this clonotype turned up many times. The genes are TRBV20-1 and TRBJ2-1; TRBD2 might be the D (5 bases). The V and J ends lost 4 bases and 5 bases respectively, with 12 bases between them. Germline CDR1 and CDR2: DFQATT and SNEGSKA (reference sequence). This CDR3 has 13 amino acids. CDR3 DNA: TGCAGTGCTAAGACTACGGGTGACAATGAGCAGTTCTTC. It codes for CSAKTTGDNEQFF.

This clonotype was observed many times. The chain has TRBV7-9 and TRBJ1-1; D gene unclear. The CDR3 has 12 residues. Germline V gene data show CDR1 as SEHNR and CDR2 as FQNEAQ (reference sequence). Trimming removed 5 bases at V and 3 bases at J, with 7 bases between. The CDR3 is CASSPPHTEAFF. In DNA, the CDR3 is TGTGCCAGCAGCCCCCCCCACACTGAAGCTTTCTTT. Full variable domain (missing parts from reference TRBV7-9 and TRBJ1-1): DTGVSQNPRHKITKRGQNVTFRCDPISEHNRLYWYRQTLGQGPEFLTYFQNEAQLEKSRLLSDRFSAERPKGSFSTLEIQRTEQGDSAMYLCASSPPHTEAFFGQGTRLTVV.

This clonotype was observed many times. The rearrangement uses TRBV7-2 and TRBJ1-2; D gene uncertain. The CDR3 has 12 residues. The germline V gene encodes CDR1 SGHTA and CDR2 FQGNSA. The V and J ends lost 6 bases and 0 bases respectively, with 5 bases between them. CDR3 sequence: CASSTSNYGYTF. CDR3 bases: TGTGCCAGCAGTACCTCTAACTATGGCTACACCTTC.

V is TRBV9 and J is TRBJ1-1; D is unclear. From germline, CDR1 is SGDLS and CDR2 YYNGEE. The CDR3 sequence is 14 residues long. With 4 bases removed from V and 4 bases from J, the gap between germline ends came to 14 bases. The CDR3, as DNA: TGTGCCAGCAGCCTTAAGGGTAGTTTCACTGAAGCTTTCTTT. Translation: CASSLKGSFTEAFF.

This clonotype was picked up many times. The chain uses TRBV10-3 and TRBJ2-1, with 9 bases that match TRBD2. V dropped 1 base and J dropped 6; count of bases not matched to a gene: 4. CDR1 ENHRY and CDR2 SYGVKD come from the germline V gene. This CDR3 has 15 amino acids. The CDR3 DNA is TGTGCCATCAGTGAGTTAGCGGGAGTTGGCAATGAGCAGTTCTTC. The encoded protein is CAISELAGVGNEQFF.